Each of the 29 T cell receptor beta chains below was sequenced from the same sample in a study of molecular identifiers for immune sequencing clone quantification. TCRdb used MiXCR to reprocess the PCR reads, holding one entry per CDR3 protein. The data show some 40,000 distinct CDR3 sequences, approximately 25% seen once. The sample comprised naive CD8+ T cells from blood, with Jurkat cell RNA spiked in. Subset denoted: FACS-sorted CD8+CD4-CCR7+CD45RA+ naive T cells. These receptors came from a human donor in good health. Some libraries in this study had Jurkat cell RNA spiked in.

In its sample, this clonotype was seen many times. This chain connects TRBV19 to TRBJ2-4; D is ambiguous. Trimming removed 0 bases at V and 0 bases at J, with 12 bases between. The germline V gene encodes CDR1 LNHDA and CDR2 SQIVND (reference sequence). The CDR3 extends over 17 amino acids. This CDR3 reads CASSIEDEKLAKNIQYF. CDR3 nucleotides: TGTGCCAGTAGTATAGAAGACGAGAAACTAGCCAAAAACATTCAGTACTTC.

At least ten counts were recorded for this clonotype. As DNA, the CDR3 is TGTGCCTGGAGTGCCCAGGGACTTGAAGCTTTCTTT. The encoded protein is CAWSAQGLEAFF. The rearrangement uses TRBV30 and TRBJ1-1, with D perhaps matching TRBD1 (5 bases). The CDR3 extends over 12 amino acids. Germline CDR1 is GTSNPN and CDR2 is SVGIG (reference sequence). Deletions cut 1 base from V and 7 bases from J, with 10 bases between.

This clonotype was found many times. The chain uses TRBV20-1 and TRBJ1-1, with no clear D. CDR1 and CDR2 (germline): DFQATT, SNEGSKA (reference sequence). V lost 0 bases, J lost 1 base, and 9 bases lay in between. This CDR3 has 14 residues. The CDR3 protein is CSARESPENTEAFF. CDR3 in DNA: TGCAGTGCTAGAGAGTCCCCCGAGAACACTGAAGCTTTCTTT.

Many counts were recorded for this clonotype. The genes are TRBV11-2 and TRBJ2-3; the D is unclear. With 4 bases removed from V and 5 bases from J, the gap between germline ends came to 10 bases. Per germline, CDR1 SGHAT and CDR2 FQNNGV. The CDR3 is made up of 13 amino acids. The CDR3 sequence is CASSSPPGDTQYF. In DNA form, the CDR3 reads TGTGCCAGCAGCTCTCCGCCGGGAGATACGCAGTATTTT.

The chain has TRBV5-1 and TRBJ2-7, with 8 bases aligning to TRBD1. The CDR3 spans 13 residues. V dropped 7 bases and J dropped 5; count of bases not matched to a gene: 8. CDR1 and CDR2 from the germline V gene are SGHRS and YFSETQ. For the CDR3, the DNA is TGCGCCAGCCTGGGACAGGTGGCGGACGAGCAGTACTTC. Amino acids: CASLGQVADEQYF.

This clonotype was detected only once. The rearrangement uses TRBV5-1 and TRBJ1-1; TRBD1 aligns across 8 bases. Germline loops: CDR1 SGHRS, CDR2 YFSETQ. V gave up 4 bases and J gave up 2 bases; unmatched junction bases: 4. The CDR3 is made up of 14 amino acids. The CDR3 nucleotides are TGCGCCAGCAGCCTCACAGGGGGTAACACTGAAGCTTTCTTT. This sequence encodes CASSLTGGNTEAFF.

In its sample, this clonotype was seen many times. V usage is TRBV4-3 and J usage is TRBJ2-3; D may correspond to TRBD1 or TRBD2 (5 bases each). CDR3 size: 15 residues. V was cut by 3 bases and J by 1 base, with 11 bases left in between. Germline V gene data show CDR1 as LGHNA and CDR2 as YSLEER. Here the CDR3 reads CASSQTGARTDTQYF. The CDR3 bases are TGCGCCAGCAGCCAGACCGGGGCACGCACAGATACGCAGTATTTT.

A remark on this clonotype: A read error is possible here, since a much larger clone lies one base away. This chain joins TRBV19 and TRBJ2-7; TRBD2 matches at 8 bases. The CDR3 consists of 15 residues. V lost 10 bases to trimming and J lost 6 bases; unmatched junction nucleotides: 17. Per germline, CDR1 LNHDA and CDR2 SQIVND (reference sequence). DNA of the CDR3: TGTGCCACTTCCTTGTTCGGGGGGGATTTTGGCGAGCAGTACTTC. The encoded protein is CATSLFGGDFGEQYF.

Of note for this clonotype: A single base separates this from a much larger clone, so it may be a read error. The chain recombines TRBV4-1 with TRBJ2-1; D is uncertain. The CDR3 contains 16 residues. Per the germline V gene, CDR1 is MGHRA and CDR2 is YSYEKL. The CDR3 here is CAGSQVYAASYNEQFF. DNA of the CDR3: TGCGCCGGCAGCCAAGTCTATGCGGCGAGTTACAATGAGCAGTTCTTC.

This clonotype was observed many times. The chain recombines TRBV12-3 or TRBV12-4 with TRBJ2-3; a possible D gene is TRBD1 (6 bases). V was clipped by 5 bases and J by 5 bases, with 14 bases between them. This CDR3 has 14 residues. The CDR3 region has the DNA TGTGCCAGCAGTCTCGCAGGGGAAAGAGATACGCAGTATTTT. Translation gives CASSLAGERDTQYF.

There are many counts of this clonotype. This chain links TRBV21-1 with TRBJ1-1; the table's D call, TRBD1, was not checked against the DNA. TRBV21-1 is an annotated pseudogene. The CDR3 spans 15 residues. The CDR3 DNA reads as TGTGCCAGCAGCCCTGGGACAGGAGGGGGTACTGAAGCTTTCTTT. This gives the protein CASSPGTGGGTEAFF.

This clonotype was seen ten or more times. The chain recombines TRBV6-5 with TRBJ2-2; D may match TRBD1 or TRBD2 (5 bases each). The CDR3 contains 14 residues. CDR1 and CDR2 from the germline V gene are MNHEY and SVGAGI. V shed 2 bases and J shed 5 bases, with 9 bases lying between them. CDR3 nucleotides: TGTGCCAGCAGTTACGGTTGGGGGACCGGGGAGCTGTTTTTT. Its protein product is CASSYGWGTGELFF.

This clonotype occurred a few times. The CDR3 spells CASQGQGIYEQYF. The CDR3 DNA reads TGTGCCAGCCAAGGACAGGGCATCTACGAGCAGTACTTC. The V and J genes are TRBV6-5 and TRBJ2-7; 8 nucleotides line up with TRBD1. The J segment lost 3 bases and the V segment lost 8 bases, leaving 6 bases of the junction unmatched. This CDR3 has 13 amino acids. The germline gives CDR1 MNHEY, CDR2 SVGAGI.

This clonotype has a count of ten or more. The rearrangement uses TRBV4-1 and TRBJ2-7, with 7 bases lining up with TRBD1. Germline CDR1 and CDR2: MGHRA and YSYEKL. V lost 3 bases to trimming and J lost 2 bases; unmatched junction nucleotides: 10. This CDR3 contains 16 residues. The CDR3 bases are TGCGCCAGCAGCCATGAAGCCCCCGGGACAGCCTACGAGCAGTACTTC. Translating gives CASSHEAPGTAYEQYF.

The rearrangement joins TRBV11-2 to TRBJ2-2; D not resolved. V was cut by 4 bases and J by 7 bases, with 7 bases left in between. The CDR3 extends over 12 amino acids. Germline V lookup: CDR1 SGHAT, CDR2 FQNNGV. CDR3 sequence (DNA): TGTGCCAGCAGCTCGCTACACGGGGAGCTGTTTTTT. Translated: CASSSLHGELFF.

This clonotype has a count of ten or more. CDR3 amino acids: CAWSVESSYNEQFF. CDR3 in DNA: TGTGCCTGGAGTGTAGAAAGCTCCTACAATGAGCAGTTCTTC. The genes are TRBV30 and TRBJ2-1; D is undetermined. Germline loops: CDR1 GTSNPN, CDR2 SVGIG (reference sequence). Trimming cost V 0 bases and J 0 bases, with 6 bases left between them. The CDR3 is made up of 14 amino acids.

This clonotype appeared many times. The rearrangement uses TRBV4-3 and TRBJ2-7; TRBD1 matches 10 bases. The CDR3 loop spans 14 amino acids. Losses at the gene ends were 4 bases for V and 6 bases for J; bases not matched to a gene: 6. Germline V CDR1 and CDR2: LGHNA, YSLEER. CDR3: CASSPGQGSGEQYF. The CDR3 nucleotides are TGCGCCAGCAGCCCGGGACAGGGGTCTGGCGAGCAGTACTTC.

This clonotype was detected many times. The chain employs TRBV6-2 or TRBV6-3 and TRBJ2-3; 9 nucleotides line up with TRBD2. CDR1 is MNHEY and CDR2 is SVGEGT in the germline V gene. J gave up 3 bases and V 2 bases, and 6 bases lay outside the gene matches. The CDR3 sequence is 16 residues long. The CDR3 loop is CASSYDGTSYTDTQYF. The CDR3 DNA sequence: TGTGCCAGCAGTTACGACGGGACTAGCTATACAGATACGCAGTATTTT.

This clonotype has at least ten counts. The rearrangement joins TRBV7-9 to TRBJ2-1; 7 bases line up with TRBD1. Trimming at V came to 8 bases and at J to 4 bases, leaving 5 bases not matched to a gene. Germline V gene lookup returns CDR1 SEHNR and CDR2 FQNEAQ (reference sequence). The CDR3 runs 13 residues. The DNA of the CDR3 is TGTGCCAGCGGCCCGGGACAGTACAATGAGCAGTTCTTC. Protein sequence: CASGPGQYNEQFF.

This clonotype was recorded once. One end of the junction fails to match germline, which may point to a read error. V usage is TRBV5-6 and J usage is TRBJ2-3, with TRBD2 matching over 10 bases. The V gene's germline CDR1 is SGHDT and CDR2 YYEEEE. CDR3 size: 15 residues. CDR3 sequence: CASSLVAGGTDTQYF. The CDR3 DNA is TGTGCCAGCAGCTTGGTAGCGGGGGGCACCGATACGCAGTATTTT.

This chain uses TRBV27 with TRBJ1-2; tentative D call: TRBD1 (6 bases). CDR1 and CDR2 (germline): MNHEY, SMNVEV (reference sequence). Deletions cut 5 bases from V and 8 bases from J, with 18 bases between. CDR3 length: 14 amino acids. As DNA, the CDR3 is TGTGCCAGCAGTCCGACAGGACCCGCTTTCGGCTACACCTTC. This codes for CASSPTGPAFGYTF.

Comment on this clonotype: A much more abundant neighbour one base away suggests this may be a read error. The chain is built from TRBV30 and TRBJ2-7; D is unresolved. The CDR3 extends over 12 amino acids. The germline V gene encodes CDR1 GTSNPN and CDR2 SVGIG (reference sequence). In DNA, the CDR3 is TGTGCCTGGAGTCCGAACAGCTACGAGCATTACTTC. Translation gives CAWSPNSYEHYF.

This clonotype showed up many times. One end of the junction is discordant with germline, which a read error may explain. The chain joins TRBV7-7 to TRBJ2-5; tentative D call: TRBD1 (6 bases). This CDR3 has 13 amino acids. The germline gives CDR1 SSHAT, CDR2 FNYEAQ (reference sequence). CDR3 coding DNA: TGTGCTAGCAGCCGTGGACAGAGGGAGACCCAGTACTTC. Amino acid sequence: CASSRGQRETQYF.

At least ten counts were recorded for this clonotype. The chain carries TRBV7-9 and TRBJ2-5; D gene unclear. Deletions cut 5 bases from V and 3 bases from J, with 13 bases between. Germline V CDR1 and CDR2: SEHNR, FQNEAQ (reference sequence). The CDR3 has 14 residues. The CDR3, as DNA: TGTGCCAGCAGCGGACCGGACGGCAAAGAGACCCAGTACTTC. It codes for CASSGPDGKETQYF.

A word on this clonotype: A much larger clone lies one base from this, so it may be a read error. This chain joins TRBV6-7 and TRBJ2-7; 7 bases line up with TRBD2. TRBV6-7 is flagged as an ORF with uncertain function. This CDR3 contains 14 residues. CDR3 coding DNA: TGTGCCAGCAGTTACAGCGGGGCCGTGGACGAGCAGTGCTTC. Residues: CASSYSGAVDEQCF.

This clonotype was seen many times. The rearrangement joins TRBV4-3 to TRBJ2-3, with 13 bases that match TRBD2. J was trimmed by 2 bases and V by 1 base; bases with no gene match: 6. CDR3 length equals 18 residues. Germline-derived CDR1 and CDR2 are LGHNA and YSLEER. CDR3 amino acids: CASSQVLGTSGITDTQYF. The DNA of the CDR3 is TGCGCCAGCAGCCAAGTGCTAGGGACTAGCGGGATCACAGATACGCAGTATTTT.

With regard to this clonotype: A much bigger clone sits one base away, suggesting this may be a read error. The V call is TRBV6-5, the J call TRBJ2-3; D might be TRBD2 (6 bases). This CDR3 comprises 13 residues. The V end was cut by 10 bases, the J end by 6 bases, with 17 bases between. CDR1 and CDR2 (germline): MNHEY, SVGAGI. The CDR3 loop is CATRRGATDTQYF. The CDR3 bases are TGTGCCACCCGGAGGGGAGCGACGGATACGCAGTATTTT.

This clonotype turned up a few times. This chain joins TRBV29-1 and TRBJ2-7; unclear D gene. Deletions cut 1 base from V and 0 bases from J, with 7 bases between. CDR1 is SQVTM, CDR2 ANQGSEA, per germline. The CDR3 has 13 amino acids. Here the CDR3 DNA reads TGCAGCGTTGAAGCAACGGACTCCTACGAGCAGTACTTC. Translating it yields CSVEATDSYEQYF.

This clonotype was seen ten or more times. This chain joins TRBV18 and TRBJ2-1; D call uncertain. The germline gives CDR1 KGHSH, CDR2 LQKENI. The CDR3 totals 12 residues. Trimming stripped 4 bases from V and 5 bases from J, with 6 bases between. This CDR3 is CASSQDNNEQFF. In DNA form, the CDR3 reads TGTGCCAGCTCACAGGATAACAATGAGCAGTTCTTC.